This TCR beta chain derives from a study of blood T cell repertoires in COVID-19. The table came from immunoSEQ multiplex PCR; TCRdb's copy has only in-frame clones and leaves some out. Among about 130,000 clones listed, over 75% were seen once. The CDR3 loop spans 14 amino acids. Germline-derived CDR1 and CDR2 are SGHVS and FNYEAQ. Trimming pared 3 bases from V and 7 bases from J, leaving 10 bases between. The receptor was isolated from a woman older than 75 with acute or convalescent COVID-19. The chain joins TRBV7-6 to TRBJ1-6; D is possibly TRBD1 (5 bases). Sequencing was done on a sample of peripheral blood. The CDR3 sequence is CASSLGGTNSPLHF. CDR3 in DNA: TGTGCCAGCAGCTTGGGGGGTACCAATTCACCCCTCCACTTT.